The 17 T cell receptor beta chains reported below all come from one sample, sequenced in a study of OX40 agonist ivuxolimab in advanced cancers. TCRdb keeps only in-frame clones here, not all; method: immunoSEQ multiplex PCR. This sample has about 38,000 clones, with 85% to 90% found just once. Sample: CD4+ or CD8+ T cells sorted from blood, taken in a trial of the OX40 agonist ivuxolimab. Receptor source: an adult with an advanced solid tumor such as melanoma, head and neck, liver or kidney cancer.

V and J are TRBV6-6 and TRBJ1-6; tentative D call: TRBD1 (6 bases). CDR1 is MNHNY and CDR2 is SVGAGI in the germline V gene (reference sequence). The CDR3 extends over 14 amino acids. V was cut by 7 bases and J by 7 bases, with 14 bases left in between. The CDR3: CASTLTGWNSPLHF. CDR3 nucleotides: TGTGCCAGCACTTTAACAGGGTGGAATTCACCCCTCCACTTT.

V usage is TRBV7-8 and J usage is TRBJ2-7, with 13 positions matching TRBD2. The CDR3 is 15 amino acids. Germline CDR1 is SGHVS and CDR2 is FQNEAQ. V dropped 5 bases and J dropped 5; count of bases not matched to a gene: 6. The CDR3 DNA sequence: TGTGCCAGCAGCCCCCGGACTAGCGGGAGCCACGAGCAGTACTTC. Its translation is CASSPRTSGSHEQYF.

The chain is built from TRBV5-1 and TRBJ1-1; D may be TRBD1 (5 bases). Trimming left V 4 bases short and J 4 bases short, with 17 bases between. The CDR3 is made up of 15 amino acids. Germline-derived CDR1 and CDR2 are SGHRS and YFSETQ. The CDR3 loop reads CASSSSRVSSTEAFF. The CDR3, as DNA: TGCGCCAGCAGCAGCAGCAGGGTTTCTTCCACTGAAGCTTTCTTT.

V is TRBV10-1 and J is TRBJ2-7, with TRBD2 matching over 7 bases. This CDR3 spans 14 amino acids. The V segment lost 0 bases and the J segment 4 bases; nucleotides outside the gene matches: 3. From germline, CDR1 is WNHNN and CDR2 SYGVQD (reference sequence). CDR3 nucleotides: TGCGCCAGCAGTGAGTCACTAGCGAGGTACGAGCAGTACTTC. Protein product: CASSESLARYEQYF.

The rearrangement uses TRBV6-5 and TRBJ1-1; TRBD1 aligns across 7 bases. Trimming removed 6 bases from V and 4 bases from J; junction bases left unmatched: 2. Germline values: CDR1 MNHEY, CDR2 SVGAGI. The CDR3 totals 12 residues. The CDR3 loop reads CASRTGRTEAFF. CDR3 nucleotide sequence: TGTGCCAGCAGGACAGGGCGCACTGAAGCTTTCTTT.

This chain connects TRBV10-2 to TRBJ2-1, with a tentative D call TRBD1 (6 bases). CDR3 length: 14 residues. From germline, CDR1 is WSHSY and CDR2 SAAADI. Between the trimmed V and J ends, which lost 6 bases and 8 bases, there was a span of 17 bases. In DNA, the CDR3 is TGCGCCAGCAGCACCGGGATAAGGGGGTATGAGCAGTTCTTC. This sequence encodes CASSTGIRGYEQFF.

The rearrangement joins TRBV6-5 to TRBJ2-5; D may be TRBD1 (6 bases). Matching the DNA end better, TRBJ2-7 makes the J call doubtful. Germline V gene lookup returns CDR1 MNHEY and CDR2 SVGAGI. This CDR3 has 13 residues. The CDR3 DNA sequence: TGTGCCAGCAGTTACCGGACAGACTACGAGCAGTACTTC. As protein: CASSYRTDYEQYF.

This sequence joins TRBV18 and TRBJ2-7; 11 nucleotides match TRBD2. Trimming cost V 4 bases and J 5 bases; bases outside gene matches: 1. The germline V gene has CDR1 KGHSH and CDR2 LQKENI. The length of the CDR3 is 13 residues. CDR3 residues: CASSQGLADEQYF. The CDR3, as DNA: TGTGCCAGCTCACAGGGACTAGCGGACGAGCAGTACTTC.

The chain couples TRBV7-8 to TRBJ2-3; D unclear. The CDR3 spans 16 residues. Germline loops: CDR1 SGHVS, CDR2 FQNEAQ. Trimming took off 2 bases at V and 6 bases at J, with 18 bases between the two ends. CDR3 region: CASSLYRPGRDDTQYF. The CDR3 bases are TGTGCCAGCAGCTTATATCGTCCTGGGCGCGACGATACGCAGTATTTT.

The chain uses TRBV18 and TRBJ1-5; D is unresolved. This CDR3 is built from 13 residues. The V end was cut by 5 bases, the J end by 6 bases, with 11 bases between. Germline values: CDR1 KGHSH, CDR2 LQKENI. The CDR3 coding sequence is TGTGCCAGCTCAAACTACCCCGGTCAGCCCCAGCATTTT. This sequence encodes CASSNYPGQPQHF. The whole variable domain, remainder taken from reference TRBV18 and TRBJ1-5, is NAGVMQNPRHLVRRRGQEARLRCSPMKGHSHVYWYRQLPEEGLKFMVYLQKENIIDESGMPKERFSAEFPKEGPSILRIQQVVRGDSAAYFCASSNYPGQPQHFGDGTRLSIL.

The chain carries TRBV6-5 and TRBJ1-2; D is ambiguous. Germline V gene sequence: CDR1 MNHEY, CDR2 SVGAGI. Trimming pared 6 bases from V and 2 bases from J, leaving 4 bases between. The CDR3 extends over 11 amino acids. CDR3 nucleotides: TGTGCCAGCAGAGCAAACTATGGCTACACCTTC. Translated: CASRANYGYTF.

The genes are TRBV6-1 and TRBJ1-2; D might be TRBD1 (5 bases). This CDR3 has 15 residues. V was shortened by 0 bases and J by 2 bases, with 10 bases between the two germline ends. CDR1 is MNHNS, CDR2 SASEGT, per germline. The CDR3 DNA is TGTGCCAGCAGTGAAGCGTTTGACAGAAACTATGGCTACACCTTC. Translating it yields CASSEAFDRNYGYTF.

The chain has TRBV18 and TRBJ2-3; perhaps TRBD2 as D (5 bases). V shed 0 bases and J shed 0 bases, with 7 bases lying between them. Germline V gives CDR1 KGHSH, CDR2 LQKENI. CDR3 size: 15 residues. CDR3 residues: CASSPPRTSTDTQYF. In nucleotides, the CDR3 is TGTGCCAGCTCACCACCGCGGACTAGCACAGATACGCAGTATTTT.

This CDR3 is CASSDAYFNSPLHF. The CDR3 DNA is TGTGCCAGCAGTGACGCATATTTTAATTCACCCCTCCACTTT. This rearrangement joins TRBV6-1 to TRBJ1-6; D not resolved. The CDR3 is 14 amino acids. Deletions cut 3 bases from V and 6 bases from J, with 9 bases between. Germline V gene lookup returns CDR1 MNHNS and CDR2 SASEGT.

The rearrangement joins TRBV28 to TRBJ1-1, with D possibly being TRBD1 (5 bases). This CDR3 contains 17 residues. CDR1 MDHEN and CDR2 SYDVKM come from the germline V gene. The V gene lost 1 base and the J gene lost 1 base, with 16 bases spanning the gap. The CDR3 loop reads CASSLFRDGAPNTEAFF. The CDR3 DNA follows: TGTGCCAGCAGTTTATTTCGGGATGGGGCTCCGAACACTGAAGCTTTCTTT.

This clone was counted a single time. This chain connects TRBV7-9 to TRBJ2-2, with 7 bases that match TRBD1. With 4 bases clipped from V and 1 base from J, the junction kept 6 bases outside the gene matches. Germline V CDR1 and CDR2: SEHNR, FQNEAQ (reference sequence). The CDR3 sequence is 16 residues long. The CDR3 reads CASSSPGQLNTGELFF. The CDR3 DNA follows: TGTGCCAGCAGCTCCCCGGGACAGCTGAACACCGGGGAGCTGTTTTTT.

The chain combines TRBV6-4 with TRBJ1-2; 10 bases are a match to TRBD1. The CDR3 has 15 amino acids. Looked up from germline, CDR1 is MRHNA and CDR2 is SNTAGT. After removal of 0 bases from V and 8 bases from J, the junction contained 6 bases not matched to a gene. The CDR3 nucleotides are TGTGCCAGCAGTGACTCGACAGGGGGCTCGAGAGGCTACACCTTC. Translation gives CASSDSTGGSRGYTF.